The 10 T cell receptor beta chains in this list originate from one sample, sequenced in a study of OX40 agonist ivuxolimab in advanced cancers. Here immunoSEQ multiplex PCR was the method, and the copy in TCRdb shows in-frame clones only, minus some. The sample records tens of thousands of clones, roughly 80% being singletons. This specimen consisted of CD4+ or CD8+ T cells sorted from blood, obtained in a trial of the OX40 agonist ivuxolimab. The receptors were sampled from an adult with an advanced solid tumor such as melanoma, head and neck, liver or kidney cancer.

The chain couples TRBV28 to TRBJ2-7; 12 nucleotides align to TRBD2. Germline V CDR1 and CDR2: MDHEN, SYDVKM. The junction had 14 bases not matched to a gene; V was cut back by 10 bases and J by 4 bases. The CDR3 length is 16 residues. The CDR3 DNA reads TGTGCCATCGATCAAGCTACTAGCGGGAGGTCTTACGAGCAGTACTTC. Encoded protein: CAIDQATSGRSYEQYF. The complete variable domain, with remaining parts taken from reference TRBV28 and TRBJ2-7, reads DVKVTQSSRYLVKRTGEKVFLECVQDMDHENMFWYRQDPGLGLRLIYFSYDVKMKEKGDIPEGYSVSREKKERFSLILESASTNQTSMYLCAIDQATSGRSYEQYFGPGTRLTVT.

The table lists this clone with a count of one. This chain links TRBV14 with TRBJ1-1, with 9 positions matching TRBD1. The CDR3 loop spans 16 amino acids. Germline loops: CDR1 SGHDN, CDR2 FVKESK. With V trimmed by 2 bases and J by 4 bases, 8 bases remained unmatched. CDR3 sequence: CASSQTTGGTGTEAFF. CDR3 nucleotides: TGTGCCAGCAGCCAAACGACAGGGGGTACGGGCACTGAAGCTTTCTTT.

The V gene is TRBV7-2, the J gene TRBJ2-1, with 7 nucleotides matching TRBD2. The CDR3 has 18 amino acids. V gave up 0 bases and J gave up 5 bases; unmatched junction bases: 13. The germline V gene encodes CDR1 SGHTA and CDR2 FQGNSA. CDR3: CASSLAVIASGFDNEQFF. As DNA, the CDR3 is TGTGCCAGCAGCTTAGCGGTAATTGCTAGCGGATTCGACAATGAGCAGTTCTTC.

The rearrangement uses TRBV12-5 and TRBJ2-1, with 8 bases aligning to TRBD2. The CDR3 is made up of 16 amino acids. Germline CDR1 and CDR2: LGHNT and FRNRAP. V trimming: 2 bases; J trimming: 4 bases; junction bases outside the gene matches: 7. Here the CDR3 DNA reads TGTGCTAGTGGTTTGCCCGCGGGCGGGAGGTACAATGAGCAGTTCTTC. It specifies CASGLPAGGRYNEQFF.

The CDR3 DNA follows: TGCAGCGTTTCGCACAGCACAGATACGCAGTATTTT. Translation gives CSVSHSTDTQYF. The gene calls are TRBV29-1 and TRBJ2-3, with D unresolved. The CDR3 consists of 12 residues. Trimming cost V 5 bases and J 0 bases, with 6 bases left between them. Germline-derived CDR1 and CDR2 are SQVTM and ANQGSEA.

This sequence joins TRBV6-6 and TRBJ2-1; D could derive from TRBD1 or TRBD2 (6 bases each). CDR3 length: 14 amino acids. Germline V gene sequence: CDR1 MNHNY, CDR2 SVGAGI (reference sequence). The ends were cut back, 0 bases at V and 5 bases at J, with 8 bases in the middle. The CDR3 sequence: CASSYSGGNNEQFF. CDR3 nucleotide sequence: TGTGCCAGCAGTTACTCAGGGGGGAACAATGAGCAGTTCTTC.

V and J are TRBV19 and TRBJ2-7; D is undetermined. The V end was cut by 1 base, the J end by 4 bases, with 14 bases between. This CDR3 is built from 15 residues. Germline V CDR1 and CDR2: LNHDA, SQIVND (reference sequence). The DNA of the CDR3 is TGTGCCAGTAGTATAGCTGACCGGGCTGTTTACGAGCAGTACTTC. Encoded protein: CASSIADRAVYEQYF.

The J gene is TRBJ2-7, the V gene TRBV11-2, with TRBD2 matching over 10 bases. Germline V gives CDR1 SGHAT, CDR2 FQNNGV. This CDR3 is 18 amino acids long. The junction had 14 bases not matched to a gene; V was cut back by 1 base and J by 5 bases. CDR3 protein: CASSLGSSGSLLGDEQYF. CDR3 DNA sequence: TGTGCCAGCAGCTTAGGGTCTAGCGGGAGTCTCCTGGGGGACGAGCAGTACTTC.

The CDR3 DNA reads as TGTGCCAGCAGGCCCTCCGCTGGAAACACCATATATTTT. Translation gives CASRPSAGNTIYF. This chain joins TRBV6-5 and TRBJ1-3, with D unresolved. The CDR3 runs 13 residues. Trimming pared 6 bases from V and 2 bases from J, leaving 8 bases between. CDR1 is MNHEY, CDR2 SVGAGI, per germline.

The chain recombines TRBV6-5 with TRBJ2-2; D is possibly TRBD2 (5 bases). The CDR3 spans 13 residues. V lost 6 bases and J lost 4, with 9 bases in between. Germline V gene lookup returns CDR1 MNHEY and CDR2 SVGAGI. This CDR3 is CASRPTTTGELFF. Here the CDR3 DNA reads TGTGCCAGCAGACCGACTACCACCGGGGAGCTGTTTTTT.